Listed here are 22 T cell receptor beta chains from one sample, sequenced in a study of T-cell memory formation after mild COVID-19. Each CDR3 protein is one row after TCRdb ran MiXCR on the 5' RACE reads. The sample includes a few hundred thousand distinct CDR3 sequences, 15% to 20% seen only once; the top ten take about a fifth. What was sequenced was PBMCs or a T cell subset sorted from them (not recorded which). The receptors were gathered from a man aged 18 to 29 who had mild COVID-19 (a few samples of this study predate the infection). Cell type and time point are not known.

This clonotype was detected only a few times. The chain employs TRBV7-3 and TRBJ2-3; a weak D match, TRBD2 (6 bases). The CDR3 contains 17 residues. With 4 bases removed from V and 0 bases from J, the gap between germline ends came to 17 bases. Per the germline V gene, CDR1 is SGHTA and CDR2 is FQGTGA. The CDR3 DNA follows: TGTGCCAGCAGCTCCGGATGGCGGGGATCTAGCACAGATACGCAGTATTTT. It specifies CASSSGWRGSSTDTQYF.

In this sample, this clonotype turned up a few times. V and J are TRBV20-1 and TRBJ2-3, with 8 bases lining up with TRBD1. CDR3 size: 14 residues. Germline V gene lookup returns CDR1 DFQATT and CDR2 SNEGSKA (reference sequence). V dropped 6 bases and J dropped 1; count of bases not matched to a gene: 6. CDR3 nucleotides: TGCAGTGCAAGAAAGACAGGGGGCACAGATACGCAGTATTTT. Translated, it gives CSARKTGGTDTQYF.

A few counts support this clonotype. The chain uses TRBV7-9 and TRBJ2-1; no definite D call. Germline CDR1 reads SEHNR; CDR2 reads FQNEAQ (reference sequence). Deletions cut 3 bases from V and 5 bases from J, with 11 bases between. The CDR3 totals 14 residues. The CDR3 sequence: CASSLVLRHNEQFF. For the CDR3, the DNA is TGTGCCAGCAGCTTGGTCCTCCGTCACAATGAGCAGTTCTTC.

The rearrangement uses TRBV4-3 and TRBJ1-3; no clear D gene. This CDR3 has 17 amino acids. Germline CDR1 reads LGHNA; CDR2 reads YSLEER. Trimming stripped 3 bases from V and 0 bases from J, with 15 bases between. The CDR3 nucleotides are TGCGCCAGCAGCCAGGACTCTCCGTTTTCCTCTGGAAACACCATATATTTT. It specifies CASSQDSPFSSGNTIYF.

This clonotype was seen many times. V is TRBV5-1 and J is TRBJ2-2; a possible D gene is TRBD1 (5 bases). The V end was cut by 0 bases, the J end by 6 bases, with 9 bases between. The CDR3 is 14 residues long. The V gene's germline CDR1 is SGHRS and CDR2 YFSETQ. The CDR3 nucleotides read TGCGCCAGCAGCTTGGGGGGCGCATCCGGGGAGCTGTTTTTT. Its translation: CASSLGGASGELFF. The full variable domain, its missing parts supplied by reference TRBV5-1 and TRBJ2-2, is KAGVTQTPRYLIKTRGQQVTLSCSPISGHRSVSWYQQTPGQGLQFLFEYFSETQRNKGNFPGRFSGRQFSNSRSEMNVSTLELGDSALYLCASSLGGASGELFFGEGSRLTVL.

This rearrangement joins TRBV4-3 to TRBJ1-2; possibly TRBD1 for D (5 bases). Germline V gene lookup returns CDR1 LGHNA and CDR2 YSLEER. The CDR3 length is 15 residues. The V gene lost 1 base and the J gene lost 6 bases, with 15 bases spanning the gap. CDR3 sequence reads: CASSQVGWTSDGYTF. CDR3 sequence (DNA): TGCGCCAGCAGCCAAGTAGGGTGGACATCGGATGGCTACACCTTC.

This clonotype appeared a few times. This CDR3 is CATSRGGQGTYGYTF. The DNA for the CDR3 is TGTGCCACCAGCAGAGGAGGACAGGGGACGTATGGCTACACCTTC. The gene calls are TRBV15 and TRBJ1-2, with TRBD1 identical over 9 bases. With V trimmed by 1 base and J by 5 bases, 5 bases remained unmatched. The CDR3 sequence is 15 residues long. Germline loops: CDR1 LNHNV, CDR2 YYDKDF (reference sequence).

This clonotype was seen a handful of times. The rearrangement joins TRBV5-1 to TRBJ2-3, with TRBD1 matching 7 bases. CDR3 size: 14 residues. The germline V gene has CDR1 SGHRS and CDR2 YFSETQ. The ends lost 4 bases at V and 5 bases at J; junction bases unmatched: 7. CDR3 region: CASSPGTDGDTQYF. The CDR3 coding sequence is TGCGCCAGCAGCCCCGGGACAGACGGAGATACGCAGTATTTT.

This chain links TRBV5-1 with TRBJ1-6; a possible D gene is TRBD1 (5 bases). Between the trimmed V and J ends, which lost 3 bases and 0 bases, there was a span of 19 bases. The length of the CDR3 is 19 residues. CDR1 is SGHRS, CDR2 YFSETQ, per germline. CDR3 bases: TGCGCCAGCAGCTGGGGCCCCGGATCCTCGAGCTCCTATAATTCACCCCTCCACTTT. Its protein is CASSWGPGSSSSYNSPLHF.

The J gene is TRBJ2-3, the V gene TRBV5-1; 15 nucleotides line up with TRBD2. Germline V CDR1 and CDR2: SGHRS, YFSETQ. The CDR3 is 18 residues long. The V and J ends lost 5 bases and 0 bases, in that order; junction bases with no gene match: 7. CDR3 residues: CASSRQGLAGGSTDTQYF. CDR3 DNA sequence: TGCGCCAGCAGTCGACAGGGACTAGCGGGGGGTAGCACAGATACGCAGTATTTT.

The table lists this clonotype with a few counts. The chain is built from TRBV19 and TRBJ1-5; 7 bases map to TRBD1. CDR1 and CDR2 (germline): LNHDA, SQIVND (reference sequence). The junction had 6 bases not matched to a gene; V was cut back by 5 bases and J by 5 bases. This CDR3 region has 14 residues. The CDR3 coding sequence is TGTGCCAGTAGTGCCCTCAGGGGGGATCAGCCCCAGCATTTT. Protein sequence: CASSALRGDQPQHF.

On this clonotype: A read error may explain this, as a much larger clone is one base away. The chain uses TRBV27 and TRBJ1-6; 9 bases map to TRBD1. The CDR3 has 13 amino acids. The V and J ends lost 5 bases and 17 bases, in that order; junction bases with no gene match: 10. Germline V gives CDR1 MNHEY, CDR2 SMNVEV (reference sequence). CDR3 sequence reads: CASSLETGGHIHF. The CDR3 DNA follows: TGTGCCAGCAGTCTCGAGACAGGGGGACACATCCACTTT.

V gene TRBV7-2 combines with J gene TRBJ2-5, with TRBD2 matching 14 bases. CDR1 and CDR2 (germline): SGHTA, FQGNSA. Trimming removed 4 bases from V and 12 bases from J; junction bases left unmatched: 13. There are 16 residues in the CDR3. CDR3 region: CASSSRQTSGGVDEYF. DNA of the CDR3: TGTGCCAGCAGCTCCCGCCAGACTAGCGGGGGGGTTGATGAGTACTTC.

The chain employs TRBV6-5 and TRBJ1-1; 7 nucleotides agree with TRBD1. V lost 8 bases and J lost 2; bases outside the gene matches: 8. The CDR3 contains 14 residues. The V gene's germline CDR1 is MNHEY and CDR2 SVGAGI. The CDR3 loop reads CASGGTALNTEAFF. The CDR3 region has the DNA TGTGCCAGCGGTGGGACAGCCTTAAACACTGAAGCTTTCTTT.

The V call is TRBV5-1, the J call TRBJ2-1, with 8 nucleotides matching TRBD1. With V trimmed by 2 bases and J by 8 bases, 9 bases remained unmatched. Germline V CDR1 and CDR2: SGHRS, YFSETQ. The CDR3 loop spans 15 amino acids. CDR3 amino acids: CASSLNAGGGDEQFF. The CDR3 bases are TGCGCCAGCAGCTTAAATGCAGGGGGCGGGGATGAGCAGTTCTTC.

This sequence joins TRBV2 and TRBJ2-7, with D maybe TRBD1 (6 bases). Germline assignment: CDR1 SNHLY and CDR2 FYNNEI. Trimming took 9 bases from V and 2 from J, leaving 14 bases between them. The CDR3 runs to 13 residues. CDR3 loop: CASPGGGPYEQYF. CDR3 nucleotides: TGTGCCAGTCCCGGTGGGGGCCCCTACGAGCAGTACTTC.

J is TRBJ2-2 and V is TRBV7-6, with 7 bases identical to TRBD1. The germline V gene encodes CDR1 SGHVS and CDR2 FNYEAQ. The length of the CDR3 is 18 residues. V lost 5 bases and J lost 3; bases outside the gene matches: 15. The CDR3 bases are TGTGCCAGCAGCGTCTCCATTCAGGGGGATAAGGACACCGGGGAGCTGTTTTTT. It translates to CASSVSIQGDKDTGELFF.

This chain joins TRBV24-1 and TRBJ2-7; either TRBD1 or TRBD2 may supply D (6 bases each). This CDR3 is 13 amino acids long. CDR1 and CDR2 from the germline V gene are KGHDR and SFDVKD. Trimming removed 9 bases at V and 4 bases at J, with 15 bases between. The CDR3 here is CATGGTYFYEQYF. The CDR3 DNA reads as TGTGCCACCGGCGGGACATACTTTTACGAGCAGTACTTC.

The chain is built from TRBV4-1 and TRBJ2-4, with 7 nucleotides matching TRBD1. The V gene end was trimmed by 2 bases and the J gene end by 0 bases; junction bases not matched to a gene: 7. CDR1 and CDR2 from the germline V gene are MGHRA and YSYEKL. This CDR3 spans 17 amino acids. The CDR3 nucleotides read TGCGCCAGCAGCCAACCCCAGGGGGATTTAGCCAAAAACATTCAGTACTTC. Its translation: CASSQPQGDLAKNIQYF.

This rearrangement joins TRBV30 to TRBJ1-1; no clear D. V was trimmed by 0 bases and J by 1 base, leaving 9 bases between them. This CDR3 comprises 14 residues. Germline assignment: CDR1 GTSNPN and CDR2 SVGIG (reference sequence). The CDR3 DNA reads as TGTGCCTGGAGTGTAGCTATAAGGAACACTGAAGCTTTCTTT. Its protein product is CAWSVAIRNTEAFF. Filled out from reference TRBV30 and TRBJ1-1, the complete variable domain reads SQTIHQWPATLVQPVGSPLSLECTVEGTSNPNLYWYRQAAGRGLQLLFYSVGIGQISSEVPQNLSASRPQDRQFILSSKKLLLSDSGFYLCAWSVAIRNTEAFFGQGTRLTVV.

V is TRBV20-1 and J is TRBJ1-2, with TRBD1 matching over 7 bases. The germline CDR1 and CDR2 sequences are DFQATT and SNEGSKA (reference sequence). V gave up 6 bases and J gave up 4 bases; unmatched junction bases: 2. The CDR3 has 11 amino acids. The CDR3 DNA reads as TGCAGTGCCAGACAGGGCTATGGCTACACCTTC. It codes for CSARQGYGYTF.

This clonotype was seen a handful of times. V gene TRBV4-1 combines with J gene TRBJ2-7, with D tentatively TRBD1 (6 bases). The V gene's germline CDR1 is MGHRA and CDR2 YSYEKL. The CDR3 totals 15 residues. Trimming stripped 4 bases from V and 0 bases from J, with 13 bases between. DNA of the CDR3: TGCGCCAGCAGCCGCCTAGGACAGAGCTCCTACGAGCAGTACTTC. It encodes CASSRLGQSSYEQYF.